The 23 T cell receptor beta chains listed next were all sequenced from one sample in a study of cytomegalovirus exposure and HLA in healthy donors. The PCR employed 60 Vbeta primers together with 13 Jbeta primers. TCRdb's table, derived via immunoSEQ multiplex PCR, lists solely in-frame clones and lacks some. The sample consists of about 150,000 clones, 84% of them appearing once. Input material: PBMCs. The receptors originated from a girl under 18 in good health and CMV-seropositive.

This chain links TRBV18 with TRBJ1-6; D is perhaps TRBD1 (6 bases). Trimming shortened V by 1 base and J by 7 bases, and 11 bases separated the two germline ends. The CDR3 is 15 amino acids. The germline CDR1 and CDR2 sequences are KGHSH and LQKENI. In DNA form, the CDR3 reads TGTGCCAGCTCACCACTCGGGCAGGGGAATTCACCCCTCCACTTT. Its translation is CASSPLGQGNSPLHF. Together with reference TRBV18 and TRBJ1-6, the CDR3 gives the full variable domain: NAGVMQNPRHLVRRRGQEARLRCSPMKGHSHVYWYRQLPEEGLKFMVYLQKENIIDESGMPKERFSAEFPKEGPSILRIQQVVRGDSAAYFCASSPLGQGNSPLHFGNGTRLTVT.

CDR3 sequence: CASSTRTGGNGYTF. The CDR3 coding sequence is TGTGCCAGCAGCACCCGGACAGGGGGCAATGGCTACACCTTC. The rearrangement joins TRBV13 to TRBJ1-2, with 11 bases fitting TRBD1. This CDR3 comprises 14 residues. J gave up 6 bases and V 5 bases, and 5 bases lay outside the gene matches. Germline-derived CDR1 and CDR2 are PRHDT and FYEKMQ (reference sequence).

The chain joins TRBV11-1 to TRBJ1-1; 8 nucleotides agree with TRBD1. The CDR3 runs to 14 residues. CDR1 is SGHAT, CDR2 FQDESV, per germline (reference sequence). Trimming at V came to 4 bases and at J to 3 bases, leaving 4 bases not matched to a gene. As DNA, the CDR3 is TGTGCCAGCAGCTCACAGGGGGTGCACACTGAAGCTTTCTTT. Translating gives CASSSQGVHTEAFF.

The chain recombines TRBV6-5 with TRBJ1-4, with D tentatively TRBD1 (6 bases). V was cut by 4 bases and J by 8 bases, with 8 bases left in between. Germline V gene lookup returns CDR1 MNHEY and CDR2 SVGAGI. There are 12 residues in the CDR3. CDR3 sequence reads: CASSFTGEKLFF. The CDR3 DNA follows: TGTGCCAGCAGTTTTACAGGGGAAAAACTGTTTTTT.

The genes are TRBV4-1 and TRBJ2-2; TRBD2 might be the D (5 bases). This CDR3 has 17 residues. V was trimmed by 0 bases and J by 0 bases, leaving 11 bases between them. The V gene's germline CDR1 is MGHRA and CDR2 YSYEKL. The DNA for the CDR3 is TGCGCCAGCAGCCAAGATCTGGCGGGCGCGAACACCGGGGAGCTGTTTTTT. It encodes CASSQDLAGANTGELFF.

This clone was observed once. The J gene is TRBJ2-2, the V gene TRBV7-6; possible D gene TRBD1, 7 bases. V lost 1 base and J 4 bases, leaving 13 bases between the germline ends. The germline gives CDR1 SGHVS, CDR2 FNYEAQ. CDR3 length: 16 amino acids. In DNA, the CDR3 is TGTGCCAGCAGCTTAGATGGCAGGGGGGCCACCGGGGAGCTGTTTTTT. It translates to CASSLDGRGATGELFF.

The rearrangement joins TRBV4-1 to TRBJ1-1; the match to TRBD1 covers 7 bases. Germline trimming cut 2 bases from V and 4 bases from J; bases unmatched to any gene: 7. Germline V gives CDR1 MGHRA, CDR2 YSYEKL. This CDR3 region has 15 residues. Here the CDR3 reads CASSQPGQSVTEAFF. The CDR3, as DNA: TGCGCCAGCAGCCAACCGGGACAGTCGGTCACTGAAGCTTTCTTT.

This chain links TRBV6-5 with TRBJ2-7; 7 bases match TRBD1. V gave up 6 bases and J gave up 1 base; unmatched junction bases: 9. Per germline, CDR1 MNHEY and CDR2 SVGAGI. The CDR3 is 15 amino acids. CDR3 coding DNA: TGTGCCAGCAGACCCAACCGGGACAGATCCTACGAGCAGTACTTC. Encoded protein: CASRPNRDRSYEQYF.

This chain joins TRBV25-1 and TRBJ2-1, with unresolved D. Germline V gives CDR1 MGHDK, CDR2 SYGVNS. This CDR3 has 10 amino acids. The germline V and J ends were trimmed by 11 bases and 8 bases, with 10 bases remaining between them. The CDR3 DNA sequence: TGTGCCTCAGGCTTCTATGAGCAGTTCTTC. Its translation is CASGFYEQFF.

The rearrangement joins TRBV6-1 to TRBJ1-1; D possibly corresponds to TRBD1 (5 bases). The CDR3 loop spans 12 amino acids. The germline V gene has CDR1 MNHNS and CDR2 SASEGT. V shed 10 bases and J shed 1 base, with 10 bases lying between them. Here the CDR3 reads CATRQGNTEAFF. CDR3 DNA: TGTGCCACCAGGCAGGGGAACACTGAAGCTTTCTTT.

The CDR3 loop is CASSLLPQGRHEQYF. As DNA, the CDR3 is TGTGCCAGCAGTTTATTACCCCAGGGTAGGCACGAGCAGTACTTC. J is TRBJ2-7 and V is TRBV27; possible D gene TRBD1, 5 bases. Deletions cut 1 base from V and 5 bases from J, with 15 bases between. The germline gives CDR1 MNHEY, CDR2 SMNVEV (reference sequence). The CDR3 runs 15 residues.

Only one count was recorded for this clone. The chain has TRBV19 and TRBJ2-7, with D possibly TRBD1 on 5 matching bases. Germline V gene sequence: CDR1 LNHDA, CDR2 SQIVND (reference sequence). The CDR3 runs 13 residues. With 5 bases removed from V and 7 bases from J, the gap between germline ends came to 15 bases. The DNA of the CDR3 is TGTGCCAGTAGTCACCTCGACAGAAGGGAGCAGTACTTC. This encodes CASSHLDRREQYF.

The chain recombines TRBV5-5 with TRBJ2-7, with D possibly TRBD2 on 5 matching bases. Germline V gene data show CDR1 as SGHKS and CDR2 as YYEKEE (reference sequence). The CDR3 is made up of 15 amino acids. V lost 0 bases to trimming and J lost 6 bases, with 16 bases between them. The CDR3 region has the DNA TGTGCCAGCAGCTTGGCTGCGGTTCGTGAGGGCGAGCAGTACTTC. Amino acids: CASSLAAVREGEQYF.

This chain connects TRBV11-2 to TRBJ2-1; D is possibly TRBD2 (7 bases). V was pared by 0 bases and J by 4 bases, with 13 bases between. Germline V gene sequence: CDR1 SGHAT, CDR2 FQNNGV. The CDR3 runs 16 residues. The CDR3, as DNA: TGTGCCAGCAGCTTAGACTCGCGGGGGCCATACAATGAGCAGTTCTTC. Amino acid sequence: CASSLDSRGPYNEQFF.

The genes are TRBV7-9 and TRBJ2-1; 9 nucleotides match TRBD2. V lost 6 bases, J lost 8 bases, and 20 bases stayed unmatched. This CDR3 is built from 18 residues. CDR1 is SEHNR, CDR2 FQNEAQ, per germline (reference sequence). The CDR3 reads CASRHTGAELAGGHEQFF. CDR3 nucleotides: TGTGCCAGCAGGCATACAGGGGCCGAACTAGCGGGCGGACATGAGCAGTTCTTC. Using reference TRBV7-9 and TRBJ2-1 for the parts outside the CDR3, the full variable domain is DTGVSQNPRHKITKRGQNVTFRCDPISEHNRLYWYRQTLGQGPEFLTYFQNEAQLEKSRLLSDRFSAERPKGSFSTLEIQRTEQGDSAMYLCASRHTGAELAGGHEQFFGPGTRLTVL.

A single count supports this clone. The chain is built from TRBV9 and TRBJ2-1, with unresolved D. Germline V gene data show CDR1 as SGDLS and CDR2 as YYNGEE. V dropped 3 bases and J dropped 4 bases, with 11 bases sitting between them. The length of the CDR3 is 14 residues. CDR3 DNA: TGTGCCAGCAGCGGAGCAGGATATTACAATGAGCAGTTCTTC. It specifies CASSGAGYYNEQFF.

This clone was observed a handful of times. The rearrangement links TRBV12-5 to TRBJ2-1; TRBD2 is a possible D gene (6 bases). CDR3 size: 14 residues. Germline V CDR1 and CDR2: LGHNT, FRNRAP. Trimming removed 1 base from V and 5 bases from J, with 9 bases in between. The CDR3 reads CASGLDRRDNEQFF. CDR3 bases: TGTGCTAGTGGTTTGGACAGGAGGGACAATGAGCAGTTCTTC.

This clone came up a few times. V is TRBV7-9 and J is TRBJ1-1; 8 nucleotides line up with TRBD1. The CDR3 spans 15 residues. The V gene's germline CDR1 is SEHNR and CDR2 FQNEAQ (reference sequence). The V and J ends lost 5 bases and 0 bases, in that order; junction bases with no gene match: 5. CDR3 nucleotide sequence: TGTGCCAGCAGCCCAGACAGGGGAATGAACACTGAAGCTTTCTTT. Amino acids: CASSPDRGMNTEAFF. Filled out from reference TRBV7-9 and TRBJ1-1, the complete variable domain reads DTGVSQNPRHKITKRGQNVTFRCDPISEHNRLYWYRQTLGQGPEFLTYFQNEAQLEKSRLLSDRFSAERPKGSFSTLEIQRTEQGDSAMYLCASSPDRGMNTEAFFGQGTRLTVV.

The chain uses TRBV6-5 and TRBJ2-7, with a possible D match to TRBD2 (6 bases). The germline V and J ends were trimmed by 7 bases and 2 bases, with 9 bases remaining between them. Germline CDR1 MNHEY, CDR2 SVGAGI. This CDR3 has 12 amino acids. CDR3 DNA: TGTGCCAGCATGGGACTTGCCTACGAGCAGTACTTC. It specifies CASMGLAYEQYF.

CDR3 in DNA: TGTGCCTCACAGACAGGGGGCTCTGGGGCCAACGTCCTGACTTTC. This sequence encodes CASQTGGSGANVLTF. V and J are TRBV6-1 and TRBJ2-6, with TRBD1 matching over 9 bases. The V gene end was trimmed by 11 bases and the J gene end by 0 bases; junction bases not matched to a gene: 5. CDR1 and CDR2 from the germline V gene are MNHNS and SASEGT. The CDR3 runs to 15 residues.

The chain recombines TRBV11-2 with TRBJ1-5; 11 nucleotides align to TRBD1. With 3 bases clipped from V and 6 bases from J, the junction kept 10 bases outside the gene matches. Germline loops: CDR1 SGHAT, CDR2 FQNNGV. The CDR3 is made up of 17 amino acids. This CDR3 reads CASSLGQGGGRGQPQHF. The DNA of the CDR3 is TGTGCCAGCAGCTTGGGACAGGGGGGGGGCAGGGGTCAGCCCCAGCATTTT.

The chain uses TRBV18 and TRBJ2-1, with 7 bases fitting TRBD2. This CDR3 is built from 17 residues. Per germline, CDR1 KGHSH and CDR2 LQKENI. The trim removed 3 bases at V and 6 bases at J, leaving 14 bases unmatched. The chain's CDR3 is CASSPGVGGGSPNEQFF. CDR3 coding DNA: TGTGCCAGCTCACCCGGCGTGGGCGGGGGTTCCCCCAATGAGCAGTTCTTC. The full variable domain, with the rest looked up from reference TRBV18 and TRBJ2-1, is NAGVMQNPRHLVRRRGQEARLRCSPMKGHSHVYWYRQLPEEGLKFMVYLQKENIIDESGMPKERFSAEFPKEGPSILRIQQVVRGDSAAYFCASSPGVGGGSPNEQFFGPGTRLTVL.

This clone has more than one count but fewer than ten. V gene TRBV5-4 combines with J gene TRBJ1-1, with 8 bases aligning to TRBD1. V lost 2 bases, J lost 5 bases, and 11 bases stayed unmatched. Germline CDR1 is SGHNT and CDR2 is YYREEE (reference sequence). The CDR3 length is 16 residues. The CDR3 is CASSFDRGFGNTEAFF. In DNA, the CDR3 is TGTGCCAGCAGCTTCGACAGGGGATTCGGGAATACTGAAGCTTTCTTT.